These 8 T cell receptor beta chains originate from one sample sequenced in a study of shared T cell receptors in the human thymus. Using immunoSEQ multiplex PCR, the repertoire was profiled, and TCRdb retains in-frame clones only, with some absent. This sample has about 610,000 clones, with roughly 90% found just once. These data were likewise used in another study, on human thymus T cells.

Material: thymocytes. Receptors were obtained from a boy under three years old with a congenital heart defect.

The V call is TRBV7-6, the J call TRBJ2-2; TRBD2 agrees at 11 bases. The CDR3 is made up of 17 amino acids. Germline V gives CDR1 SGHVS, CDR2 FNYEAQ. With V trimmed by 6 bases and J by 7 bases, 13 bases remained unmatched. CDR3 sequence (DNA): TGTGCCAGCAGTTATGTAGCGGGAGGGCCCAAGCACGGGGAGCTGTTTTTT. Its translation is CASSYVAGGPKHGELFF. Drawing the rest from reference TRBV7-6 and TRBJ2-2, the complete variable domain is GAGVSQSPRYKVTKRGQDVALRCDPISGHVSLYWYRQALGQGPEFLTYFNYEAQQDKSGLPNDRFSAERPEGSISTLTIQRTEQRDSAMYRCASSYVAGGPKHGELFFGEGSRLTVL.

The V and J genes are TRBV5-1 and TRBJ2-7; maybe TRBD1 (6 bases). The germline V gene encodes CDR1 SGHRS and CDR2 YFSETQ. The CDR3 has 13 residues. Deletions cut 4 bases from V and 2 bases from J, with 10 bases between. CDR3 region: CASSTDRTYEQYF. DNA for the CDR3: TGCGCCAGCAGCACCGACAGGACCTACGAGCAGTACTTC.

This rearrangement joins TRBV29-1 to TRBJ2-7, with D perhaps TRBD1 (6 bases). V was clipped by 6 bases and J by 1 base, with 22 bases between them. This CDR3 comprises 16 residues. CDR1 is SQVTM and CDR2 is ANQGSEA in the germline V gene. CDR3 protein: CSVVDGRDTHSYEQYF. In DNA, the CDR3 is TGCAGCGTCGTAGACGGCCGGGACACCCATTCCTACGAGCAGTACTTC.

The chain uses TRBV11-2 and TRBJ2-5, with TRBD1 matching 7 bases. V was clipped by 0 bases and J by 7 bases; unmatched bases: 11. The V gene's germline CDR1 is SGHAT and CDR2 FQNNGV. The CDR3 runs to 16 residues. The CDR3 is CASSLDQEQGPGTQYF. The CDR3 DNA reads TGTGCCAGCAGCTTAGATCAAGAACAGGGGCCCGGGACCCAGTACTTC.

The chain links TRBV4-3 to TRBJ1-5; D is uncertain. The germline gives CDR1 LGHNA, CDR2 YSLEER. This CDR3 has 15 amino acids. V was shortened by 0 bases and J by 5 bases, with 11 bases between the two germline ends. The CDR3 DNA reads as TGCGCCAGCAGCCAAGATAGGAGTGGCCATCAGCCCCAGCATTTT. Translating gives CASSQDRSGHQPQHF.

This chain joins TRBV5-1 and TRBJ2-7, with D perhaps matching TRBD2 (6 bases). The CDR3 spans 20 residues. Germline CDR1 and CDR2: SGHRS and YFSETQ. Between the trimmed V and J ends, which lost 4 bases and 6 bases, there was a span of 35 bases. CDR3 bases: TGCGCCAGCAGCGGGGGAGGCGCGGGTCTGGCAAGACCCGTTTGGGGCGAGCAGTACTTC. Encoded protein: CASSGGGAGLARPVWGEQYF.

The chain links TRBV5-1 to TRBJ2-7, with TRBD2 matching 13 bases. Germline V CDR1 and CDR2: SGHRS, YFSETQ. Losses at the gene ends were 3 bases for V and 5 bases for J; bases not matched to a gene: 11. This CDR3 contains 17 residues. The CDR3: CASSSLAGGPSPHEQYF. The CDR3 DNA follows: TGCGCCAGCAGCTCACTAGCGGGAGGGCCGAGTCCCCACGAGCAGTACTTC.

The CDR3 loop reads CAFRLKNSPLHF. The CDR3 DNA follows: TGTGCCTTCCGACTTAAAAATTCACCCCTCCACTTT. This chain connects TRBV30 to TRBJ1-6; D is uncertain. This CDR3 is 12 amino acids long. V lost 7 bases and J lost 7, with 11 bases in between. Looked up from germline, CDR1 is GTSNPN and CDR2 is SVGIG (reference sequence).